A single sample gave rise to the 15 T cell receptor beta chains below, sequenced in a study of blood T cells in healthy people across ages. The use of a sample-barcoded 5' primer and a J-beta primer mix characterized a second PCR of about 6 to 12 cycles. TCRdb reprocessed the 5' RACE reads with MiXCR, giving one entry per CDR3 protein. The sample lists 730,000 or so distinct CDR3 sequences, around 43% occurring once. Sequencing used blood. The receptors were gathered from a man at least 80 years old in good health.

This clonotype showed up just a few times. The rearrangement links TRBV2 to TRBJ2-6; D unresolved. Trimming left V 2 bases short and J 2 bases short, with 10 bases between. Germline V gives CDR1 SNHLY, CDR2 FYNNEI. CDR3 size: 16 residues. The DNA for the CDR3 is TGTGCCAGCAGTGAATCGACGTCGACTGGGGCCAACGTCCTGACTTTC. This encodes CASSESTSTGANVLTF. Variable domain in full (rest from reference TRBV2 and TRBJ2-6): EPEVTQTPSHQVTQMGQEVILRCVPISNHLYFYWYRQILGQKVEFLVSFYNNEISEKSEIFDDQFSVERPDGSNFTLKIRSTKLEDSAMYFCASSESTSTGANVLTFGAGSRLTVL.

This chain links TRBV29-1 with TRBJ2-1, with 11 bases matching TRBD2. Trimming took 5 bases from V and 6 from J; bases not matched to a gene: 12. The CDR3 spans 16 residues. CDR1 is SQVTM and CDR2 is ANQGSEA in the germline V gene. CDR3 residues: CSVSRLAGGSVNEQFF. CDR3 nucleotide sequence: TGCAGCGTTTCCCGTCTAGCGGGAGGCAGTGTCAATGAGCAGTTCTTC.

This clonotype appeared a few times. The chain employs TRBV6-2 or TRBV6-3 and TRBJ1-5; 7 bases are a match to TRBD1. The CDR3 sequence is 13 residues long. V was clipped by 8 bases and J by 6 bases; unmatched bases: 7. Looked up from germline, CDR1 is MNHEY and CDR2 is SVGEGT. The CDR3 DNA sequence: TGTGCCAGCGCGGGACAGTGGAGTCAGCCCCAGCATTTT. It translates to CASAGQWSQPQHF.

This clonotype showed up many times. The chain recombines TRBV20-1 with TRBJ1-4; 7 bases map to TRBD1. The germline V gene encodes CDR1 DFQATT and CDR2 SNEGSKA (reference sequence). The length of the CDR3 is 13 residues. J gave up 6 bases and V 3 bases, and 4 bases lay outside the gene matches. The CDR3 DNA reads as TGCAGTGCTAGGGACAGGAGAGATGAAAAACTGTTTTTT. Protein: CSARDRRDEKLFF.

This clonotype was seen just once. V usage is TRBV6-2 or TRBV6-3 and J usage is TRBJ2-7; D not certain. There are 13 residues in the CDR3. Germline values: CDR1 MNHEY, CDR2 SVGEGT. V was clipped by 5 bases and J by 7 bases, with 15 bases between them. CDR3 sequence: CASSRTPGNEQYF. The CDR3 bases are TGTGCCAGCAGTCGAACCCCGGGCAATGAGCAGTACTTC.

The chain couples TRBV20-1 to TRBJ2-5, with TRBD1 identical over 8 bases. The end of the DNA fits TRBJ2-7 better, so the J call may be wrong. The CDR3 is 12 amino acids. In germline, CDR1 is DFQATT, CDR2 SNEGSKA (reference sequence). CDR3 DNA: TGCAGTGCTAGAAAGGACAGGGACGAGCAGTACTTC. It codes for CSARKDRDEQYF.

The chain combines TRBV20-1 with TRBJ1-1; the match to TRBD1 covers 10 bases. The trim removed 6 bases at V and 1 base at J, leaving 2 bases unmatched. CDR3 length: 13 amino acids. Germline CDR1 and CDR2: DFQATT and SNEGSKA (reference sequence). Here the CDR3 reads CSAGTGANTEAFF. DNA for the CDR3: TGCAGTGCAGGGACAGGGGCGAACACTGAAGCTTTCTTT.

This clonotype occurred a few times. The rearrangement uses TRBV12-3 or TRBV12-4 and TRBJ1-2; D is uncertain. This CDR3 is built from 13 residues. V dropped 1 base and J dropped 8 bases, with 11 bases sitting between them. For the CDR3, the DNA is TGTGCCAGCAGTTTAGGCCGGTTAAACGGCTACACCTTC. Amino acid sequence: CASSLGRLNGYTF.

The J gene is TRBJ2-1, the V gene TRBV28; D is perhaps TRBD2 (5 bases). The CDR3 is made up of 10 amino acids. Germline CDR1 is MDHEN and CDR2 is SYDVKM. V was pared by 10 bases and J by 11 bases, with 12 bases between. The CDR3 DNA reads as TGTGCCACCCAGGACTTGCAGCAGTTCTTC. It is translated as CATQDLQQFF. Full variable domain (outside the CDR3, taken from reference TRBV28 and TRBJ2-1): DVKVTQSSRYLVKRTGEKVFLECVQDMDHENMFWYRQDPGLGLRLIYFSYDVKMKEKGDIPEGYSVSREKKERFSLILESASTNQTSMYLCATQDLQQFFGPGTRLTVL.

This chain links TRBV7-2 with TRBJ2-1; 8 positions agree with TRBD1. With 5 bases clipped from V and 5 bases from J, the junction kept 17 bases outside the gene matches. In germline, CDR1 is SGHTA, CDR2 FQGNSA. The length of the CDR3 is 18 residues. The CDR3 DNA reads as TGTGCCAGCAGCATATGGGGACAGGCCCCCTTCGACCACAATGAGCAGTTCTTC. Translated, it gives CASSIWGQAPFDHNEQFF. The variable domain in full, completed from reference TRBV7-2 and TRBJ2-1, reads GAGVSQSPSNKVTEKGKDVELRCDPISGHTALYWYRQSLGQGLEFLIYFQGNSAPDKSGLPSDRFSAERTGGSVSTLTIQRTQQEDSAVYLCASSIWGQAPFDHNEQFFGPGTRLTVL.

The chain links TRBV11-2 to TRBJ2-7; TRBD1 matches 9 bases. After removal of 3 bases from V and 7 bases from J, the junction contained 4 bases not matched to a gene. Germline V gives CDR1 SGHAT, CDR2 FQNNGV. This CDR3 is 13 amino acids long. The CDR3 reads CASSLDRGIEQYF. The CDR3, as DNA: TGTGCCAGCAGCTTGGACAGGGGCATAGAGCAGTACTTC.

The chain has TRBV6-2 or TRBV6-3 and TRBJ2-3, with D unclear. CDR1 and CDR2 (germline): MNHEY, SVGEGT. The V gene lost 6 bases and the J gene lost 7 bases, with 11 bases spanning the gap. The CDR3 totals 12 residues. The CDR3 is CASRGLVNTQYF. In DNA form, the CDR3 reads TGTGCCAGCAGGGGGTTAGTGAATACGCAGTATTTT.

The V gene is TRBV14, the J gene TRBJ2-3, with D possibly TRBD1 on 6 matching bases. CDR3 length equals 15 residues. V lost 5 bases, J lost 1 base, and 13 bases lay in between. The germline V gene has CDR1 SGHDN and CDR2 FVKESK. The DNA of the CDR3 is TGTGCCAGCAGCGGCAACAGGGTTGGCACAGATACGCAGTATTTT. Protein: CASSGNRVGTDTQYF.

This clonotype was recorded a few times. The V and J genes are TRBV7-6 and TRBJ2-1, with 12 bases fitting TRBD2. V lost 4 bases, J lost 6 bases, and 7 bases stayed unmatched. Looked up from germline, CDR1 is SGHVS and CDR2 is FNYEAQ. The length of the CDR3 is 16 residues. The chain's CDR3 is CASSSASGRAGNEQFF. As DNA, the CDR3 is TGTGCCAGCAGCTCCGCTAGCGGGAGGGCCGGCAATGAGCAGTTCTTC.

To note about this clonotype: One junction end disagrees with the germline gene, perhaps due to a read error. V and J are TRBV29-1 and TRBJ2-5; 10 nucleotides match TRBD1. The germline V gene encodes CDR1 SQVTM and CDR2 ANQGSEA. The CDR3 loop spans 14 amino acids. CDR3 nucleotides: TGCAACGTTAAAGACAGGGGGCCCCAAGAGACCCAGTACTTC. The encoded protein is CNVKDRGPQETQYF. The entire variable domain, with the rest obtained from reference TRBV29-1 and TRBJ2-5, is as follows: SAVISQKPSRDICQRGTSLTIQCQVDSQVTMMFWYRQQPGQSLTLIATANQGSEATYESGFVIDKFPISRPNLTFSTLTVSNMSPEDSSIYLCNVKDRGPQETQYFGPGTRLLVL.